One and the same sample provided the 30 T cell receptor beta chains below, sequenced in a study of blood T cell repertoires in COVID-19. Using immunoSEQ multiplex PCR, the repertoire was profiled, and TCRdb retains in-frame clones only, with some absent. The sample has about 200,000 clones; about 84% are singletons. The sequenced material came from PBMCs or T cells enriched from blood (not recorded which). These receptors were collected from a middle-aged man with acute COVID-19.

This chain links TRBV5-4 with TRBJ2-3, with 7 bases matching TRBD2. CDR1 is SGHNT and CDR2 is YYREEE in the germline V gene (reference sequence). This CDR3 spans 14 amino acids. V dropped 9 bases and J dropped 3; count of bases not matched to a gene: 10. The CDR3 DNA follows: TGTGCCACCGGGGGAGGGGAGGGGACAGATACGCAGTATTTT. As protein: CATGGGEGTDTQYF.

This chain joins TRBV7-3 and TRBJ2-1; 10 nucleotides align to TRBD2. J gave up 4 bases and V 5 bases, and 5 bases lay outside the gene matches. Per germline, CDR1 SGHTA and CDR2 FQGTGA. This CDR3 has 15 residues. The DNA for the CDR3 is TGTGCCAGCAGCGCCGGGACTAGCGCTTACAATGAGCAGTTCTTC. This translates into CASSAGTSAYNEQFF.

The CDR3 sequence is CASSVGANTEAFF. In DNA form, the CDR3 reads TGTGCCAGCAGCGTAGGGGCGAACACTGAAGCTTTCTTT. J is TRBJ1-1 and V is TRBV9; D not resolved. Trimming pared 0 bases from V and 1 base from J, leaving 4 bases between. CDR3 length equals 13 residues. Per germline, CDR1 SGDLS and CDR2 YYNGEE.

The chain combines TRBV27 with TRBJ1-1; D is ambiguous. Germline CDR1 is MNHEY and CDR2 is SMNVEV (reference sequence). The CDR3 is 14 residues long. Trimming removed 7 bases from V and 9 bases from J, with 21 bases in between. CDR3: CASTSDIRRGKAFF. DNA of the CDR3: TGTGCCAGCACCTCCGATATAAGAAGAGGCAAAGCTTTCTTT.

The rearrangement uses TRBV5-6 and TRBJ1-2; D ambiguous. This CDR3 contains 15 residues. Per the germline V gene, CDR1 is SGHDT and CDR2 is YYEEEE. The germline V and J ends were trimmed by 3 bases and 2 bases, with 14 bases remaining between them. The CDR3 is CASSSPARRNYGYTF. DNA for the CDR3: TGTGCCAGCAGCTCCCCCGCGCGGAGGAACTATGGCTACACCTTC.

CDR3 DNA sequence: TGTGCCAGCAGCGCGGCGGAGTCCGGGGAGCTGTTTTTT. Its protein is CASSAAESGELFF. This rearrangement joins TRBV9 to TRBJ2-2; D not resolved. V was clipped by 3 bases and J by 6 bases, with 9 bases between them. The germline gives CDR1 SGDLS, CDR2 YYNGEE. The CDR3 is 13 residues long.

This clone was counted only a few times. The rearrangement joins TRBV7-3 to TRBJ2-1; TRBD1 aligns across 7 bases. This CDR3 has 14 amino acids. Looked up from germline, CDR1 is SGHTA and CDR2 is FQGTGA. V lost 5 bases, J lost 4 bases, and 5 bases stayed unmatched. The CDR3: CASSLPGGYNEQFF. The DNA of the CDR3 is TGTGCCAGCAGCCTGCCAGGGGGATACAATGAGCAGTTCTTC.

The V call is TRBV10-3, the J call TRBJ2-7; 10 positions agree with TRBD1. After removal of 6 bases from V and 4 bases from J, the junction contained 3 bases not matched to a gene. Germline CDR1 reads ENHRY; CDR2 reads SYGVKD. The CDR3 is 13 residues long. The CDR3 region is CAIRKGQGYEQYF. Written as DNA, the CDR3 is TGTGCCATCAGGAAGGGACAGGGGTACGAGCAGTACTTC.

The gene calls are TRBV27 and TRBJ2-1; a possible D gene is TRBD2 (5 bases). The CDR3 is 13 residues long. V dropped 5 bases and J dropped 9 bases, with 14 bases sitting between them. Germline CDR1 is MNHEY and CDR2 is SMNVEV (reference sequence). The CDR3 here is CASSTTSFLEQFF. The CDR3 DNA is TGTGCCAGCAGTACTACTAGTTTCCTTGAGCAGTTCTTC.

This sequence joins TRBV19 and TRBJ2-3; 9 bases match TRBD2. The germline CDR1 and CDR2 sequences are LNHDA and SQIVND (reference sequence). CDR3 size: 17 residues. With 3 bases clipped from V and 4 bases from J, the junction kept 11 bases outside the gene matches. The CDR3 here is CASSIRGSGRPPDTQYF. CDR3 DNA: TGTGCCAGTAGTATCAGGGGAAGCGGGAGGCCCCCAGATACGCAGTATTTT.

The chain couples TRBV6-5 to TRBJ2-1, with 7 bases matching TRBD2. V shed 10 bases and J 2 bases; nucleotides not matched to a gene: 8. Germline V gene sequence: CDR1 MNHEY, CDR2 SVGAGI. This CDR3 has 14 amino acids. CDR3 sequence (DNA): TGTGCCACCGCCCTAGCGGAGACCTACAATGAGCAGTTCTTC. Its protein product is CATALAETYNEQFF.

V and J are TRBV29-1 and TRBJ1-3; D not certain. CDR3 length: 13 amino acids. From germline, CDR1 is SQVTM and CDR2 ANQGSEA. The V end was cut by 4 bases, the J end by 0 bases, with 7 bases between. The CDR3 nucleotides are TGCAGCGTTGCAGTAACCTCTGGAAACACCATATATTTT. This sequence encodes CSVAVTSGNTIYF.

The CDR3 nucleotides read TGTGCCAGCAGCCAAGGGGACAGTTACTATGAAAAACTGTTTTTT. Translated: CASSQGDSYYEKLFF. This chain uses TRBV7-9 with TRBJ1-4, with 7 bases aligning to TRBD1. J lost 6 bases, V lost 5 bases, and 9 bases had no gene match. The CDR3 extends over 15 amino acids. Germline CDR1 SEHNR, CDR2 FQNEAQ (reference sequence).

This clone showed up just once. The CDR3 sequence: CASSLSGSYNSPLHF. The CDR3 region has the DNA TGTGCCAGCAGCTTAAGCGGCAGCTATAATTCACCCCTCCACTTT. J is TRBJ1-6 and V is TRBV7-3; D gene uncertain. The germline CDR1 and CDR2 sequences are SGHTA and FQGTGA. This CDR3 is built from 15 residues. Trimming left V 1 base short and J 3 bases short, with 7 bases between.

This rearrangement joins TRBV9 to TRBJ2-1, with 8 bases that match TRBD2. V shed 3 bases and J 7 bases; nucleotides not matched to a gene: 9. The CDR3 loop spans 15 amino acids. The V gene's germline CDR1 is SGDLS and CDR2 YYNGEE. CDR3: CASSERGLVGNEQFF. CDR3 DNA sequence: TGTGCCAGCAGCGAGAGGGGACTAGTGGGGAATGAGCAGTTCTTC.

The chain uses TRBV19 and TRBJ2-1, with TRBD1 as a possible D gene (5 bases). Germline lookup yields CDR1 LNHDA and CDR2 SQIVND (reference sequence). Trimming took off 7 bases at V and 0 bases at J, with 13 bases between the two ends. The CDR3 has 15 amino acids. The CDR3 is CASTLDSGSYNEQFF. As DNA, the CDR3 is TGTGCCAGTACCTTAGACAGTGGCTCCTACAATGAGCAGTTCTTC.

The chain uses TRBV4-2 and TRBJ1-1; possibly TRBD1 for D (6 bases). This CDR3 has 14 amino acids. V was trimmed by 2 bases and J by 2 bases, leaving 9 bases between them. Germline V CDR1 and CDR2: LGHNA, YNFKEQ. Here the CDR3 reads CASSQRDTNTEAFF. The CDR3 nucleotides read TGTGCCAGCAGCCAACGGGACACCAACACTGAAGCTTTCTTT.

The rearrangement uses TRBV27 and TRBJ2-3, with 7 bases that match TRBD2. With 3 bases clipped from V and 7 bases from J, the junction kept 1 base outside the gene matches. CDR1 is MNHEY and CDR2 is SMNVEV in the germline V gene (reference sequence). CDR3 size: 12 residues. The CDR3 here is CASSFGRHTQYF. In nucleotides, the CDR3 is TGTGCCAGCAGTTTCGGGAGGCATACGCAGTATTTT.

The chain carries TRBV6-2 or TRBV6-3 and TRBJ1-6; D ambiguous. Per the germline V gene, CDR1 is MNHEY and CDR2 is SVGEGT. Trimming cost V 2 bases and J 9 bases, with 14 bases left between them. The CDR3 runs to 15 residues. CDR3 sequence: CASSYARGYGSPLHF. The CDR3 DNA is TGTGCCAGCAGTTACGCTCGCGGCTATGGTTCACCCCTCCACTTT.

V usage is TRBV4-1 and J usage is TRBJ2-7; the D is unclear. Between the trimmed V and J ends, which lost 1 base and 2 bases, there was a span of 6 bases. The CDR3 loop spans 13 amino acids. Looked up from germline, CDR1 is MGHRA and CDR2 is YSYEKL. In DNA form, the CDR3 reads TGCGCCAGCAGCCAAGTCGGTGCCTACGAGCAGTACTTC. It translates to CASSQVGAYEQYF.

The chain employs TRBV5-1 and TRBJ2-7; possibly TRBD2 for D (6 bases). Trimming removed 2 bases at V and 5 bases at J, with 17 bases between. The CDR3 sequence is 15 residues long. CDR1 is SGHRS and CDR2 is YFSETQ in the germline V gene. The CDR3 spells CASSFWGLGGDEQYF. DNA for the CDR3: TGCGCCAGCAGCTTTTGGGGCCTGGGCGGGGACGAGCAGTACTTC.

This chain joins TRBV15 and TRBJ2-5, with TRBD1 matching over 10 bases. V dropped 7 bases and J dropped 1; count of bases not matched to a gene: 9. Germline-derived CDR1 and CDR2 are LNHNV and YYDKDF (reference sequence). CDR3 length equals 16 residues. CDR3 amino acids: CATNPGDRGSQETQYF. CDR3 nucleotides: TGTGCCACCAACCCGGGGGACAGGGGTAGCCAAGAGACCCAGTACTTC.

CDR3 sequence reads: CASSQGTSGYYEQYF. The CDR3 nucleotides read TGCGCCAGCAGCCAAGGGACTAGCGGATATTACGAGCAGTACTTC. The chain is built from TRBV4-3 and TRBJ2-7; 10 positions match TRBD2. Germline trimming cut 1 base from V and 4 bases from J; bases unmatched to any gene: 4. The CDR3 length is 15 residues. Germline CDR1 is LGHNA and CDR2 is YSLEER.

The chain is built from TRBV11-3 and TRBJ2-3, with 9 bases lining up with TRBD2. The CDR3 runs to 18 residues. Per germline, CDR1 SGHNT and CDR2 YENEEA. The V and J ends lost 8 bases and 1 base, in that order; junction bases with no gene match: 16. DNA for the CDR3: TGTGCCAGCGAAGGAGGGAGCGGGAGGCCCAGATGCACAGATACGCAGTATTTT. It encodes CASEGGSGRPRCTDTQYF.

This clone occurred once. V gene TRBV6-5 combines with J gene TRBJ1-6; possible D gene TRBD1, 5 bases. This CDR3 is 14 amino acids long. Germline V gene sequence: CDR1 MNHEY, CDR2 SVGAGI. V lost 6 bases, J lost 7 bases, and 13 bases lay in between. Here the CDR3 reads CASSETRGNSPLHF. The CDR3 DNA follows: TGTGCCAGCAGCGAGACAAGGGGAAATTCACCCCTCCACTTT.

CDR3 in DNA: TGCAGCGTTGTAGGACAAACCTACGAGCAGTACTTC. Protein: CSVVGQTYEQYF. V is TRBV29-1 and J is TRBJ2-7; perhaps TRBD1 as D (5 bases). The V end was cut by 4 bases, the J end by 2 bases, with 9 bases between. The CDR3 covers 12 residues. Germline lookup yields CDR1 SQVTM and CDR2 ANQGSEA.

This chain links TRBV9 with TRBJ1-6; D is unresolved. Germline CDR1 is SGDLS and CDR2 is YYNGEE. V shed 3 bases and J shed 0 bases, with 7 bases lying between them. This CDR3 has 15 residues. The CDR3 protein is CASSGESSYNSPLHF. Written as DNA, the CDR3 is TGTGCCAGCAGCGGAGAGAGCTCCTATAATTCACCCCTCCACTTT. The variable domain in full, completed from reference TRBV9 and TRBJ1-6, reads DSGVTQTPKHLITATGQRVTLRCSPRSGDLSVYWYQQSLDQGLQFLIQYYNGEERAKGNILERFSAQQFPDLHSELNLSSLELGDSALYFCASSGESSYNSPLHFGNGTRLTVT.

This chain connects TRBV6-5 to TRBJ1-1; no definite D call. There are 14 residues in the CDR3. The germline V gene has CDR1 MNHEY and CDR2 SVGAGI. Deletions cut 0 bases from V and 4 bases from J, with 9 bases between. The CDR3 spells CASSYSSGFTEAFF. The CDR3 DNA follows: TGTGCCAGCAGTTACTCGTCGGGTTTCACTGAAGCTTTCTTT.

This clone came up once. V usage is TRBV19 and J usage is TRBJ2-5, with 7 nucleotides matching TRBD2. V was pared by 3 bases and J by 2 bases, with 6 bases of the junction left unmatched. Germline V CDR1 and CDR2: LNHDA, SQIVND (reference sequence). This CDR3 has 15 residues. The CDR3 coding sequence is TGTGCCAGTAGTATGGCGGGAGCGGGGCAAGAGACCCAGTACTTC. It translates to CASSMAGAGQETQYF.

This chain joins TRBV5-1 and TRBJ1-1; tentatively, D is TRBD1 (5 bases). V was pared by 4 bases and J by 4 bases, with 14 bases between. CDR1 and CDR2 (germline): SGHRS, YFSETQ. This CDR3 contains 14 residues. The CDR3 region has the DNA TGCGCCAGCAGCCCTGCCCTGGGGGGCACTGAAGCTTTCTTT. It codes for CASSPALGGTEAFF. Based on the CDR3 plus reference TRBV5-1 and TRBJ1-1, the full variable domain is KAGVTQTPRYLIKTRGQQVTLSCSPISGHRSVSWYQQTPGQGLQFLFEYFSETQRNKGNFPGRFSGRQFSNSRSEMNVSTLELGDSALYLCASSPALGGTEAFFGQGTRLTVV.